These T cell receptor beta chains were read from a single sample in a study of blood T cell repertoires in COVID-19. Only in-frame clones appear in the TCRdb table, and some are missing; sequencing was by immunoSEQ multiplex PCR. This table holds roughly 75,000 clones, 70% to 85% found once. Sequenced input: peripheral blood. The receptors were gathered from a woman between 70 and 85 years old with acute or convalescent COVID-19. Both conserved end residues are part of each CDR3. The D gene is left open where the match is weak. For some rows the clone size is stated as once, few or many, or as a class when expanded; others skip it.

V gene	clone size	J gene	D gene	CDR3 DNA	CDR3 protein
TRBV12-3/TRBV12-4	NA	TRBJ2-7	NA	TGTGCCAGCAGTTTCGGCGGAGTACAGTACTTC	CASSFGGVQYF
TRBV3-1/TRBV3-2	NA	TRBJ1-4	NA	TGTGCCAGCAGCCCAACCGGGACAATGGCAACTAATGAAAAACTGTTTTTT	CASSPTGTMATNEKLFF
TRBV5-1	NA	TRBJ2-5	NA	TGCGCCAGCGAATCTTCCGTCGGGTCACAAGAGACCCAGTACTTC	CASESSVGSQETQYF
TRBV2	NA	TRBJ2-6	TRBD1	TGTGCCAGCGGGTCAGGACAGGGGGCCTCTGGGGCCAACGTCCTGACTTTC	CASGSGQGASGANVLTF
TRBV7-2	NA	TRBJ1-1	NA	TGTGCCAGCAGCTCCCGGGGAACCTTGAGAACTGAAGCTTTCTTT	CASSSRGTLRTEAFF
TRBV5-1	NA	TRBJ2-3	NA	TGCGCCAGCAGGGAGCGGAGCACAGATACGCAGTATTTT	CASRERSTDTQYF
TRBV28	NA	TRBJ1-4	NA	TGTGCCAGCAGTTCCGGGGCTAATGAAAAACTGTTTTTT	CASSSGANEKLFF
TRBV5-1	NA	TRBJ2-3	NA	TGCGCCAGCAGCTTGCCCCGTGGCAGCACAGATACGCAGTATTTT	CASSLPRGSTDTQYF
TRBV30	NA	TRBJ1-4	NA	TGTGCCTGCGGGGTTTCAAAACTGTTTTTT	CACGVSKLFF
TRBV29-1	NA	TRBJ2-3	TRBD1	TGCAGCGCCAAGGACAGGTCCACAGATACGCAGTATTTT	CSAKDRSTDTQYF
TRBV28	NA	TRBJ1-1	TRBD1	TGTGCCAGCAGTTTGTGGGGACAGACGAACACTGAAGCTTTCTTT	CASSLWGQTNTEAFF
TRBV6-2/TRBV6-3	NA	TRBJ1-4	NA	TGTGCCAGCAGTAGCCCCCCCAGGGGCCTTGGCGAAAAACTGTTTTTT	CASSSPPRGLGEKLFF
TRBV19	few	TRBJ1-1	NA	TGTGCCAGTAGTATTGAGTCCAGGGAGGGCACTGAAGCTTTCTTT	CASSIESREGTEAFF
TRBV30	once	TRBJ2-3	NA	TGTGCCTGGAGTGCTGGGCTGGGAGATACGCAGTATTTT	CAWSAGLGDTQYF
TRBV5-6	NA	TRBJ2-2	TRBD2	TGTGCCAGCAGCTTGGCAGGGCTAGCGGCGAACACCGGGGAGCTGTTTTTT	CASSLAGLAANTGELFF
TRBV10-1	NA	TRBJ1-1	NA	TGCGCCAGCAGTGACGGGGGAGCCATGAACACTGAAGCTTTCTTT	CASSDGGAMNTEAFF
TRBV7-8	NA	TRBJ1-4	NA	TGTGCCAGCAGCCGAATGGGAGGCGTTAATGAAAAACTGTTTTTT	CASSRMGGVNEKLFF
TRBV2	NA	TRBJ2-7	NA	TGTGCCAGCAGTGTTCTAGGGGTCGAGTCCTACGAGCAGTACTTC	CASSVLGVESYEQYF
TRBV4-1	NA	TRBJ2-3	TRBD2	TGCGCCAGCAGCCATGCGGGGGATACGACAGATACGCAGTATTTT	CASSHAGDTTDTQYF
TRBV6-5	NA	TRBJ1-1	NA	TGTGCCAGCAGCGCGGGGTGGGGGAACACTGAAGCTTTCTTT	CASSAGWGNTEAFF
TRBV7-8	NA	TRBJ1-2	NA	TGTGCCAGCAGCCGAGACGGCAGGGATGTCTATGGCTACACCTTC	CASSRDGRDVYGYTF
TRBV19	NA	TRBJ1-1	TRBD1	TGTGCCAGTAGTTTTACAGGGGTTCAAGACACTGAAGCTTTCTTT	CASSFTGVQDTEAFF
TRBV7-8	once	TRBJ2-5	NA	TGTGCCAGCAGCTCCCTCCCCTCTTCCAGTGGTCCCACCCAGTACTTC	CASSSLPSSSGPTQYF
TRBV18	NA	TRBJ2-6	NA	TGTGCCAGCTCACCCACGGGAGTCGGGGCTGGGGCCAACGTCCTGACTTTC	CASSPTGVGAGANVLTF
TRBV19	NA	TRBJ2-5	NA	TGTGCCAGTAGTAGTCGGGGGCAAGAGACCCAGTACTTC	CASSSRGQETQYF
TRBV30	few	TRBJ2-7	NA	TGTGCCTGGAGTGTAATAGATTACGAGCAGTACTTC	CAWSVIDYEQYF
TRBV18	once	TRBJ2-6	TRBD1	TGTGCCAGCTCACCAAACGGACAGGGAACCGGGGCCAACGTCCTGACTTTC	CASSPNGQGTGANVLTF
TRBV5-1	NA	TRBJ1-1	NA	TGCGCCAGCAGCTTGGACTTCCTTTTGAACACTGAAGCTTTCTTT	CASSLDFLLNTEAFF
TRBV18	NA	TRBJ2-6	TRBD1	TGTGCCAGCTCACCATCGCGGGACAGGGTGTTCCCTGGGGCCAACGTCCTGACTTTC	CASSPSRDRVFPGANVLTF
TRBV19	NA	TRBJ1-4	NA	TGTGCCAGTAGGCTGCGTCAGGGTAATAATGAAAAACTGTTTTTT	CASRLRQGNNEKLFF
TRBV5-4	NA	TRBJ1-2	NA	TGTGCCATGGATGTACAGGGTATTAACTATGGCTACACCTTC	CAMDVQGINYGYTF
TRBV5-4	NA	TRBJ2-3	NA	TGTGCCAGCAGCTCGTCCACAGATACGCAGTATTTT	CASSSSTDTQYF
TRBV5-1	few	TRBJ1-1	NA	TGCGCCAGCAGGGACAGTGTGAACACTGAAGCTTTCTTT	CASRDSVNTEAFF
TRBV27	NA	TRBJ2-2	NA	TGTGCCAGCAGTGTGACATTTAACACCGGGGAGCTGTTTTTT	CASSVTFNTGELFF
TRBV3-1/TRBV3-2	few	TRBJ2-1	NA	TGTGCCAGCAGCTCCGCACCTCAGGGACTTATACAGTTCTTC	CASSSAPQGLIQFF
TRBV30	NA	TRBJ1-5	NA	TGTGCCTGGAGGGACGCCAGGGGTCAGCCCCAGCATTTT	CAWRDARGQPQHF
TRBV6-5	NA	TRBJ1-6	TRBD1	TGTGCCAGCAGTTACGCACAGGGGGCGATGGTTTCACCCCTCCACTTT	CASSYAQGAMVSPLHF
TRBV3-1/TRBV3-2	NA	TRBJ2-7	NA	TGTGCCAGCAGCCTCGGGGTCTACGAGCAGTACTTC	CASSLGVYEQYF
TRBV6-1	NA	TRBJ1-5	NA	TGTGCCAGCAGTGAACAGGGCCAGATTAGCAATCAGCCCCAGCATTTT	CASSEQGQISNQPQHF
TRBV7-9	few	TRBJ1-1	NA	TGTGCCAGCAACTCACAGTCCGGGGTTGAAGCTTTCTTT	CASNSQSGVEAFF
TRBV11-2	once	TRBJ2-3	NA	TGTGCCAGTGGACTCTTCAGCACAGATACGCAGTATTTT	CASGLFSTDTQYF
TRBV6-4	once	TRBJ1-4	NA	TGTGCCAGCAGTGGGGGGGATGCAACTAATGAAAAACTGTTTTTT	CASSGGDATNEKLFF
TRBV11-3	NA	TRBJ1-5	NA	TGTGCCAGCAGCTTCAACTCCAGGGTCTGGCAGCCCCAGCATTTT	CASSFNSRVWQPQHF
TRBV6-5	NA	TRBJ2-7	NA	TGTGCCAGCAGTAGACGGGGCGAGCAGTACTTC	CASSRRGEQYF
TRBV12-3/TRBV12-4	many	TRBJ1-5	NA	TGTGCCAGCAGTTTAGCGCGGGGTCAGCCCCAGCATTTT	CASSLARGQPQHF
TRBV5-1	NA	TRBJ2-3	NA	TGCGCCAGCAGTCGCGGGTCTAACACAGATACGCAGTATTTT	CASSRGSNTDTQYF
TRBV12-2	once	TRBJ2-7	NA	TGTGCAAGTCGCTTTAAGGCTGGGGGGGACGGTACCTACGAGCAGTACTTC	CASRFKAGGDGTYEQYF
TRBV27	NA	TRBJ2-7	TRBD2	TGTGCCAGCAGTAGCGGGGGAGGGCACTACGAGCAGTACTTC	CASSSGGGHYEQYF
TRBV28	NA	TRBJ2-3	NA	TGTGCCAGTCAGAGGCCTAACACAAATACGCAGTATTTT	CASQRPNTNTQYF
TRBV6-1	NA	TRBJ1-1	NA	TGTGCCAGCAGTGAAATCATTGAAGCTTTCTTT	CASSEIIEAFF
TRBV6-1	NA	TRBJ1-2	TRBD1	TGTGCCAGCAGTGAAGCGGGGACAGGGGGCGGGAACAGCTACACCTTC	CASSEAGTGGGNSYTF
TRBV19	NA	TRBJ1-1	TRBD1	TGTGCCAGTAGCGACCTTGGGACAGGTTGGAAGAACACTGAAGCTTTCTTT	CASSDLGTGWKNTEAFF
TRBV7-9	NA	TRBJ1-4	TRBD1	TGTGCCAGCAGCCGACTAACAGGGGTAGAAAAACTGTTTTTT	CASSRLTGVEKLFF
TRBV6-5	NA	TRBJ1-5	NA	TGTGCCAGCAGAACCACGGGTCAGCCCCAGCATTTT	CASRTTGQPQHF
TRBV7-6	once	TRBJ2-5	NA	TGTGCCAGCAGCTTAAACGGACTCGAACAAGAGACCCAGTACTTC	CASSLNGLEQETQYF
TRBV28	NA	TRBJ1-1	NA	TGTGCCAGCAGCCGGCTTTGGACAGAAGCTTTCTTT	CASSRLWTEAFF
TRBV3-1/TRBV3-2	once	TRBJ2-7	NA	TGTGCCAGCAGCCAACCGACCCTGACGGGAGAGCAGTACTTC	CASSQPTLTGEQYF